These 25 T cell receptor beta chains share one sample of origin, sequenced in a study of cytomegalovirus exposure and HLA in healthy donors. Vbeta (60) and Jbeta (13) primers were used in the PCR. Profiled with immunoSEQ multiplex PCR; TCRdb holds only in-frame clones, not every one. In the table there are under 200,000 clones, about 76% of which are singletons. The sequenced material came from PBMCs. The receptors shown here come from a male donor in good health and CMV-seropositive.

The V call is TRBV27, the J call TRBJ1-1; 12 bases map to TRBD1. The germline V gene encodes CDR1 MNHEY and CDR2 SMNVEV (reference sequence). Trimming cost V 6 bases and J 5 bases; bases outside gene matches: 16. The CDR3 contains 18 residues. The CDR3, as DNA: TGTGCCAGCAGAACCTTCTTCCGGGACAGGGGGCGCCGGACTGAAGCTTTCTTT. It translates to CASRTFFRDRGRRTEAFF.

V is TRBV5-4 and J is TRBJ2-5; maybe TRBD2 (5 bases). The J call may be faulty, since TRBJ2-7 better matches the DNA end. The CDR3 has 13 amino acids. Germline-derived CDR1 and CDR2 are SGHNT and YYREEE (reference sequence). CDR3 sequence: CASSRDYFDEQYF. CDR3 in DNA: TGTGCCAGCAGCCGTGACTACTTCGACGAGCAGTACTTC.

The chain carries TRBV10-3 and TRBJ2-3; D might be TRBD2 (6 bases). This CDR3 is 15 amino acids long. V was trimmed by 2 bases and J by 1 base, leaving 10 bases between them. From germline, CDR1 is ENHRY and CDR2 SYGVKD. Written as DNA, the CDR3 is TGTGCCATCAGTGAGCACTCGGGGGGCACAGATACGCAGTATTTT. Translation: CAISEHSGGTDTQYF.

J is TRBJ2-3 and V is TRBV5-4; 7 bases line up with TRBD2. The CDR3 has 16 residues. From germline, CDR1 is SGHNT and CDR2 YYREEE (reference sequence). The V gene end was trimmed by 5 bases and the J gene end by 6 bases; junction bases not matched to a gene: 15. CDR3 loop: CASSPGGAGRRDTQYF. The CDR3 region has the DNA TGTGCCAGCAGTCCTGGGGGAGCGGGGCGGAGGGATACGCAGTATTTT. The full variable domain, rest sourced from reference TRBV5-4 and TRBJ2-3, is ETGVTQSPTHLIKTRGQQVTLRCSSQSGHNTVSWYQQALGQGPQFIFQYYREEENGRGNFPPRFSGLQFPNYSSELNVNALELDDSALYLCASSPGGAGRRDTQYFGPGTRLTVL.

This clone has just one count. The chain is built from TRBV5-1 and TRBJ2-2; D may be TRBD1 (6 bases). V lost 4 bases and J 5 bases, leaving 15 bases between the germline ends. The germline V gene encodes CDR1 SGHRS and CDR2 YFSETQ. The CDR3 extends over 15 amino acids. CDR3 in amino acids: CASSRGVGQTGELFF. CDR3 bases: TGCGCCAGCAGCCGAGGTGTTGGACAGACCGGGGAGCTGTTTTTT.

CDR3 protein: CASSIEGPYNSPLHF. CDR3 sequence (DNA): TGTGCCAGTAGTATAGAGGGCCCGTATAATTCACCCCTCCACTTT. The chain couples TRBV19 to TRBJ1-6, with D uncertain. This CDR3 contains 15 residues. The V and J ends lost 0 bases and 4 bases respectively, with 7 bases between them. Germline V CDR1 and CDR2: LNHDA, SQIVND (reference sequence).

This chain joins TRBV4-1 and TRBJ2-4; D is possibly TRBD2 (6 bases). Germline values: CDR1 MGHRA, CDR2 YSYEKL. The CDR3 is 16 residues long. Trimming pared 3 bases from V and 6 bases from J, leaving 18 bases between. The CDR3 DNA reads TGCGCCAGCAGCCATCCGGTCCTGGGGCGGGGAAACATTCAGTACTTC. It codes for CASSHPVLGRGNIQYF.

Only one count was recorded for this clone. DNA of the CDR3: TGTGCCAGCAGTCCCCCGGGGGTAGATACGCAGTATTTT. It is translated as CASSPPGVDTQYF. The chain links TRBV6-5 to TRBJ2-3; possibly TRBD2 for D (6 bases). The V gene lost 5 bases and the J gene lost 5 bases, with 11 bases spanning the gap. The CDR3 totals 13 residues. The germline CDR1 and CDR2 sequences are MNHEY and SVGAGI.

The chain is built from TRBV7-9 and TRBJ2-2; no definite D call. The CDR3 spans 16 residues. Looked up from germline, CDR1 is SEHNR and CDR2 is FQNEAQ (reference sequence). V lost 3 bases, J lost 0 bases, and 11 bases lay in between. The CDR3 is CASSFLNRPNTGELFF. CDR3 nucleotide sequence: TGTGCCAGCAGCTTTCTTAATCGTCCGAACACCGGGGAGCTGTTTTTT.

The chain has TRBV7-6 and TRBJ1-2, with 8 bases identical to TRBD1. In germline, CDR1 is SGHVS, CDR2 FNYEAQ. J gave up 4 bases and V 5 bases, and 9 bases lay outside the gene matches. The CDR3 covers 15 residues. The CDR3 DNA reads as TGTGCCAGCAGCCCCGGACAGGGTATTGGCTATGGCTACACCTTC. Translating it yields CASSPGQGIGYGYTF. The full variable domain, its missing parts supplied by reference TRBV7-6 and TRBJ1-2, is GAGVSQSPRYKVTKRGQDVALRCDPISGHVSLYWYRQALGQGPEFLTYFNYEAQQDKSGLPNDRFSAERPEGSISTLTIQRTEQRDSAMYRCASSPGQGIGYGYTFGSGTRLTVV.

This clone was counted a few times. The V and J genes are TRBV2 and TRBJ1-6; D ambiguous. This CDR3 comprises 15 residues. CDR1 is SNHLY and CDR2 is FYNNEI in the germline V gene. Deletions cut 8 bases from V and 0 bases from J, with 11 bases between. In DNA form, the CDR3 reads TGTGCCAGCTCGCAGGCCCGCTCCTATAATTCACCCCTCCACTTT. Translation gives CASSQARSYNSPLHF.

J is TRBJ1-5 and V is TRBV21-1. TRBV21-1 is reported as a pseudogene. The CDR3 length is 22 residues. The CDR3 sequence: CASSTYSDCASDMKDRNQPQHF. Here the CDR3 DNA reads TGTGCCAGCAGCACATACTCTGACTGCGCCTCAGATATGAAGGATCGCAATCAGCCCCAGCATTTT.

This clone was detected only once. The DNA for the CDR3 is TGTGCCAGCAGCACACAGGGGTCAGACGAGCAGTACTTC. Amino acids: CASSTQGSDEQYF. The rearrangement uses TRBV5-5 and TRBJ2-7; 7 nucleotides align to TRBD1. Germline V gene sequence: CDR1 SGHKS, CDR2 YYEKEE (reference sequence). V gave up 4 bases and J gave up 5 bases; unmatched junction bases: 6. The CDR3 has 13 amino acids.

The J gene is TRBJ2-5, the V gene TRBV27; 7 nucleotides align to TRBD2. The V gene's germline CDR1 is MNHEY and CDR2 SMNVEV (reference sequence). The length of the CDR3 is 14 residues. The junction had 15 bases not matched to a gene; V was cut back by 10 bases and J by 7 bases. The CDR3 reads CATLGSGRGGTQYF. In DNA form, the CDR3 reads TGTGCCACCTTGGGGAGCGGCCGCGGGGGGACCCAGTACTTC.

V gene TRBV9 combines with J gene TRBJ1-5; no reliable D call. Germline-derived CDR1 and CDR2 are SGDLS and YYNGEE. Trimming removed 0 bases from V and 2 bases from J, with 6 bases in between. This CDR3 has 14 amino acids. The CDR3 region is CASSVGAGNQPQHF. The CDR3 nucleotides read TGTGCCAGCAGCGTAGGAGCCGGCAATCAGCCCCAGCATTTT.

This rearrangement joins TRBV29-1 to TRBJ1-2; 7 nucleotides align to TRBD1. The V gene's germline CDR1 is SQVTM and CDR2 ANQGSEA. Trimming removed 3 bases from V and 4 bases from J; junction bases left unmatched: 5. The CDR3 is made up of 13 amino acids. DNA of the CDR3: TGCAGCGTTGAGAGGGGACAGTTCTATGGCTACACCTTC. As protein: CSVERGQFYGYTF. Full variable domain (rest looked up from reference TRBV29-1 and TRBJ1-2): SAVISQKPSRDICQRGTSLTIQCQVDSQVTMMFWYRQQPGQSLTLIATANQGSEATYESGFVIDKFPISRPNLTFSTLTVSNMSPEDSSIYLCSVERGQFYGYTFGSGTRLTVV.

Remarks on this clone: In this CDR3 the conserved last residue, phenylalanine or tryptophan, is missing, so a read error is likely. It is unclear where the CDR3 begins or ends on the DNA, so no DNA is shown, and the CDR3 is as TCRdb lists it. V usage is TRBV2 and J usage is TRBJ1-1. The CDR3 has 12 residues if both end residues are counted. The V gene's germline CDR1 is SNHLY and CDR2 FYNNEI. This chain's CDR3 is CASSVRGLPVLG.

The chain carries TRBV9 and TRBJ2-1; D might be TRBD1 (5 bases). Deletions cut 0 bases from V and 4 bases from J, with 11 bases between. This CDR3 comprises 15 residues. Germline lookup yields CDR1 SGDLS and CDR2 YYNGEE. The CDR3 region has the DNA TGTGCCAGCAGCGTAGGGGCAGGGTCTTACAATGAGCAGTTCTTC. Translating it yields CASSVGAGSYNEQFF.

The chain carries TRBV11-1 and TRBJ2-2; D gene ambiguous. This CDR3 comprises 12 residues. The germline CDR1 and CDR2 sequences are SGHAT and FQDESV (reference sequence). Deletions cut 3 bases from V and 5 bases from J, with 4 bases between. For the CDR3, the DNA is TGTGCCAGCAGCTTCCCAACCGGGGAGCTGTTTTTT. This sequence encodes CASSFPTGELFF.

Comment on this clone: Other nucleotide sequences in the sample specify the same CDR3. The V gene is TRBV5-6, the J gene TRBJ2-6; 7 positions agree with TRBD1. The germline V gene encodes CDR1 SGHDT and CDR2 YYEEEE. V shed 2 bases, J shed 1 base, and the junction held 3 bases outside the gene matches. The CDR3 length is 16 residues. The CDR3 here is CASSFLQGSGANVLTF. The CDR3 region has the DNA TGTGCCAGCAGCTTTCTACAGGGGTCTGGGGCCAACGTCCTGACTTTC.

This clone was observed a few times. V gene TRBV4-3 combines with J gene TRBJ2-1; possible D gene TRBD2, 6 bases. V lost 3 bases to trimming and J lost 4 bases, with 16 bases between them. The CDR3 consists of 16 residues. In germline, CDR1 is LGHNA, CDR2 YSLEER. The CDR3 protein is CASSQGDGGLYNEQFF. The CDR3 coding sequence is TGCGCCAGCAGCCAGGGAGACGGGGGTTTATACAATGAGCAGTTCTTC.

V gene TRBV4-2 combines with J gene TRBJ2-7; D perhaps matches TRBD2 (6 bases). The CDR3 has 15 amino acids. Germline-derived CDR1 and CDR2 are LGHNA and YNFKEQ. The ends were cut back, 1 base at V and 1 base at J, with 11 bases in the middle. In DNA, the CDR3 is TGTGCCAGCAGCCAAGGGTCGGGAGCTTCCTACGAGCAGTACTTC. Protein product: CASSQGSGASYEQYF.

The genes are TRBV27 and TRBJ1-1; D possibly corresponds to TRBD1 (6 bases). CDR1 MNHEY and CDR2 SMNVEV come from the germline V gene (reference sequence). The CDR3 covers 13 residues. V lost 2 bases, J lost 5 bases, and 9 bases lay in between. CDR3 DNA: TGTGCCAGCAGTTTACTAGGGGGTACTGAAGCTTTCTTT. As protein: CASSLLGGTEAFF.

The rearrangement joins TRBV5-1 to TRBJ2-7; D possibly corresponds to TRBD1 (6 bases). The CDR3 consists of 14 residues. Per the germline V gene, CDR1 is SGHRS and CDR2 is YFSETQ. Deletions cut 4 bases from V and 0 bases from J, with 11 bases between. The CDR3 loop is CASSSKGDSYEQYF. Here the CDR3 DNA reads TGCGCCAGCAGCAGCAAGGGGGACTCCTACGAGCAGTACTTC.

This chain uses TRBV18 with TRBJ2-7; TRBD1 aligns across 8 bases. Trimming cost V 2 bases and J 1 base; bases outside gene matches: 4. The length of the CDR3 is 15 residues. CDR1 and CDR2 (germline): KGHSH, LQKENI. CDR3 region: CASSPGQGLSYEQYF. CDR3 DNA: TGTGCCAGCTCACCAGGACAGGGCCTATCCTACGAGCAGTACTTC.